Presented here are 14 T cell receptor beta chains from one specimen sequenced in a study of OX40 agonist ivuxolimab in advanced cancers. Produced via immunoSEQ multiplex PCR; TCRdb's table is partial and in-frame only. The sample lists tens of thousands of clones, 75% to 85% occurring once. Sequenced material: CD4+ or CD8+ T cells sorted from blood, taken in a trial of the OX40 agonist ivuxolimab. The receptors originated from an adult with an advanced solid tumor such as melanoma, head and neck, liver or kidney cancer.

V gene TRBV5-1 combines with J gene TRBJ2-7, with D perhaps being TRBD1 or TRBD2 (5 bases each). Germline CDR1 is SGHRS and CDR2 is YFSETQ. CDR3 size: 15 residues. The V end was cut by 0 bases, the J end by 6 bases, with 16 bases between. CDR3 loop: CASSLEGSGTSEQYF. CDR3 coding DNA: TGCGCCAGCAGCTTGGAAGGGTCGGGGACGTCCGAGCAGTACTTC. The full variable domain, its missing parts supplied by reference TRBV5-1 and TRBJ2-7, is KAGVTQTPRYLIKTRGQQVTLSCSPISGHRSVSWYQQTPGQGLQFLFEYFSETQRNKGNFPGRFSGRQFSNSRSEMNVSTLELGDSALYLCASSLEGSGTSEQYFGPGTRLTVT.

This clone was observed a handful of times. Here the CDR3 reads CASSPRTISNSPLHF. The CDR3 DNA reads TGTGCCAGCAGCCCAAGGACAATTTCTAATTCACCCCTCCACTTT. The chain links TRBV7-8 to TRBJ1-6; D might be TRBD1 (5 bases). There are 15 residues in the CDR3. Trimming took off 5 bases at V and 6 bases at J, with 14 bases between the two ends. In germline, CDR1 is SGHVS, CDR2 FQNEAQ.

Here the CDR3 DNA reads TGTGCCAGTAGCTCGGACAGGGGAAACACCATATATTTT. Translation: CASSSDRGNTIYF. The rearrangement uses TRBV19 and TRBJ1-3; 7 bases agree with TRBD1. The germline V gene has CDR1 LNHDA and CDR2 SQIVND (reference sequence). The CDR3 sequence is 13 residues long. V shed 6 bases and J 4 bases; nucleotides not matched to a gene: 3.

Details on this clone: Germline and junction disagree at one end, which may indicate a read error. This chain links TRBV4-3 with TRBJ1-2; maybe TRBD1 (5 bases). The CDR3 totals 13 residues. CDR1 and CDR2 (germline): LGHNA, YSLEER. CDR3 in amino acids: CASSQRTRGKLHF. CDR3 DNA: TGCGCCAGCAGCCAACGAACCCGGGGCAAACTGCACTTC.

The chain carries TRBV19 and TRBJ1-5; TRBD1 agrees at 7 bases. The CDR3 spans 14 residues. CDR1 is LNHDA, CDR2 SQIVND, per germline (reference sequence). The junction had 8 bases not matched to a gene; V was cut back by 6 bases and J by 6 bases. The CDR3 DNA reads TGTGCCAGTAGCCAGGGGGTTCAGGGTCAGCCCCAGCATTTT. Its protein is CASSQGVQGQPQHF.

The CDR3 sequence is CASGKSLAEETQYF. The CDR3 DNA is TGTGCCAGTGGCAAGTCCTTGGCGGAAGAGACCCAGTACTTC. The chain employs TRBV19 and TRBJ2-5; D remains ambiguous. CDR1 and CDR2 (germline): LNHDA, SQIVND (reference sequence). The CDR3 contains 14 residues. The V end was cut by 8 bases, the J end by 3 bases, with 16 bases between.

The J gene is TRBJ2-5, the V gene TRBV5-6; D is unresolved. CDR3 size: 13 residues. Deletions cut 6 bases from V and 5 bases from J, with 14 bases between. Germline loops: CDR1 SGHDT, CDR2 YYEEEE. CDR3 region: CASNLYSRETQYF. For the CDR3, the DNA is TGTGCCAGCAACCTCTACAGTCGGGAGACCCAGTACTTC.

The rearrangement uses TRBV9 and TRBJ1-1, with a weak D call TRBD1 (5 bases). Deletions cut 3 bases from V and 4 bases from J, with 16 bases between. The CDR3 runs to 15 residues. Per the germline V gene, CDR1 is SGDLS and CDR2 is YYNGEE. CDR3 coding DNA: TGTGCCAGCAGCGGATTCAGGAGAGGGGTCACTGAAGCTTTCTTT. Protein sequence: CASSGFRRGVTEAFF.

This clone was observed once. This chain links TRBV5-1 with TRBJ2-7, with 11 bases aligning to TRBD1. The CDR3 runs 16 residues. Trimming removed 1 base from V and 4 bases from J; junction bases left unmatched: 7. Germline V lookup: CDR1 SGHRS, CDR2 YFSETQ. The CDR3 sequence is CASSLSDRGRFYEQYF. The CDR3, as DNA: TGCGCCAGCAGCTTGTCGGACAGGGGGCGCTTTTACGAGCAGTACTTC.

The chain joins TRBV6-5 to TRBJ2-5; TRBD2 agrees at 7 bases. V shed 4 bases, J shed 2 bases, and the junction held 10 bases outside the gene matches. The CDR3 consists of 16 residues. Germline V lookup: CDR1 MNHEY, CDR2 SVGAGI. CDR3 DNA sequence: TGTGCCAGCAGTTCCCTTCCCGCGGGGGTGCAAGAGACCCAGTACTTC. It translates to CASSSLPAGVQETQYF.

The CDR3 here is CASSLPGGESKGAFF. CDR3 bases: TGCGCCAGCAGCTTACCTGGGGGCGAGAGTAAAGGAGCTTTCTTT. This chain links TRBV5-1 with TRBJ1-1; TRBD1 is a possible D gene (6 bases). V dropped 2 bases and J dropped 10 bases, with 21 bases sitting between them. CDR1 is SGHRS and CDR2 is YFSETQ in the germline V gene. The CDR3 has 15 amino acids.

The chain carries TRBV7-2 and TRBJ2-1, with D perhaps matching TRBD2 (6 bases). The CDR3 sequence is 14 residues long. Germline assignment: CDR1 SGHTA and CDR2 FQGNSA. The ends were cut back, 3 bases at V and 4 bases at J, with 10 bases in the middle. The CDR3 DNA follows: TGTGCCAGCAGCTTCGCGGGGCCGTACAATGAGCAGTTCTTC. It is translated as CASSFAGPYNEQFF.

This chain joins TRBV5-5 and TRBJ2-7; D might be TRBD2 (7 bases). The CDR3 has 13 amino acids. Germline V gene lookup returns CDR1 SGHKS and CDR2 YYEKEE (reference sequence). Between the trimmed V and J ends, which lost 4 bases and 4 bases, there was a span of 12 bases. The CDR3 nucleotides are TGTGCCAGCAGCCACAGGGAGGGATACGAGCAGTACTTC. It encodes CASSHREGYEQYF.

The chain uses TRBV30 and TRBJ1-1; 9 positions agree with TRBD1. The germline V gene has CDR1 GTSNPN and CDR2 SVGIG (reference sequence). This CDR3 contains 14 residues. The V segment lost 7 bases and the J segment 1 base; nucleotides outside the gene matches: 7. The CDR3 DNA sequence: TGTGCCTTAACCCGGGACAGGGCGAACACTGAAGCTTTCTTT. The encoded protein is CALTRDRANTEAFF.